The entry below gives a single TCR beta chain sequence along with its context. Libraries were prepared by immunoSEQ multiplex PCR; TCRdb keeps only in-frame clonotypes and omits some of them. The data hold some 260,000 clones, with 90% to 95% observed a single time. The sample belongs to a study of blood T cell repertoires in COVID-19. Germline V gene data show CDR1 as SQVTM and CDR2 as ANQGSEA. This CDR3 comprises 12 residues. Trimming stripped 6 bases from V and 7 bases from J, with 12 bases between. This TCR came from a woman aged 18-29 years who had recovered from COVID-19. This sequence joins TRBV29-1 and TRBJ1-4; D ambiguous. Sequenced input: PBMCs or T cells enriched from blood (not recorded which). CDR3 bases: TGCAGCGTGATCATCGAGGGTGAAAAACTGTTTTTT. Protein: CSVIIEGEKLFF.